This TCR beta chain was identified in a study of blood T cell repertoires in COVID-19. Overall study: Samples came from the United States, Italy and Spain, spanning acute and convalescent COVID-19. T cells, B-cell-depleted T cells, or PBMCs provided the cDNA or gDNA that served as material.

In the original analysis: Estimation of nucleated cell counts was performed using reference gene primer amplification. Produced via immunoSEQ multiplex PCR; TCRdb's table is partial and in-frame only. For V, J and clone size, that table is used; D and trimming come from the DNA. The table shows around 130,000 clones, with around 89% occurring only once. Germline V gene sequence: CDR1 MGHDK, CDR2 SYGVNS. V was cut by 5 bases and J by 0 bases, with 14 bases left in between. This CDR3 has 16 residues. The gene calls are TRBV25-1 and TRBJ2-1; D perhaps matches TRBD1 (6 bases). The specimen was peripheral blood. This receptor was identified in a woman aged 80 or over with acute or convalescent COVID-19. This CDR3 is CASSNPGHSSYNEQFF. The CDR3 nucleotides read TGTGCCAGCAGTAATCCGGGACACAGCTCCTACAATGAGCAGTTCTTC.